Sequencing of this TCR beta chain was carried out in a study of T cell repertoires in cytomegalovirus infection (dated by TCRdb to about 2019). The study in broad terms: The HLA type of each donor mattered for the analysis, because public TCR beta signatures pointed to carriage of CMV infection along with the matching HLA type.

Findings and caveats that apply to the study as a whole: In both this cohort and an independent roughly 400-donor cohort, the cumulative frequency of public TCR beta family members distinguished carriers of CMV infection plus the relevant HLA type. The ex vivo response was dominated by HLA-C-restricted CMV-specific TCR beta clonotypes, which also provided the single most frequent clonotype in two of eight donors.

This clonotype was observed a handful of times. The antigen it recognizes is unknown. No much larger clonotype is one base removed from it; base qualities were not supplied. Sequencing relied on an Illumina HiSeq 1500. Clones were called with MiXCR by TCRdb after fastp trimmed the public reads at Q25, and only in-frame beta chains were retained. When rows share a CDR3 protein, they turn into one entry using the most common DNA and genes. The sample profile shows 510,000 or so distinct CDR3 sequences; 26% of them were found once. The top ten clonotypes cover about 13% of the sample. The CDR3 starts with the cysteine, ends with the phenylalanine, and has 14 residues. The sequence is cut down to CDR3 DNA, 42 bases in frame from base 1. CDR1 and CDR2, per the germline V gene, are MNHEY and SVGEGT. After removal of 2 bases from V and 7 bases from J, the junction retains 7 bases not matched to a gene.

This receptor was identified in a human donor in good health (CMV status not recorded). Some clones in this sample may be carry-over from other donors' samples. Sequencing was carried out using PBMCs. This chain joins TRBV6-2 or TRBV6-3 to TRBJ1-1; 7 bases in between match TRBD1. The nucleotides are TGTGCCAGCAGTTACCCCCATCGACAGGGTGAAGCTTTCTTT. This sequence encodes CASSYPHRQGEAFF.